This section outlines one TCR beta chain sequence together with its context. Its antigen is undetermined. This specimen comes from a study of early T cells in non-severe SARS-CoV-2 infection. Whole-study context: It was bulk RNA from unsorted whole blood that was sequenced, and the chains were unpaired. Notes on the study in general: VDJdb matching, biased toward anti-spike CD8 responses, missed private and CD4 specificities.

Individual cDNA molecules each received unique molecular identifiers attached to them. Each CDR3 protein gets one entry after TCRdb re-called the 5' RACE reads with MiXCR. This sample has 65,000 to 85,000 distinct CDR3 sequences, with 15% to 17% found just once. The receptor's source is an adult who was a healthcare worker with PCR-confirmed SARS-CoV-2 infection or an uninfected control (not recorded which). Sequenced input: whole blood.

The CDR3 spells CASKEGSTDTQYF. The CDR3 region has the DNA TGCGCCAGCAAGGAGGGTAGCACAGATACGCAGTATTTT. This chain connects TRBV5-1 to TRBJ2-3, with a tentative D call TRBD2 (6 bases). The CDR3 is 13 residues long. Germline V gene data show CDR1 as SGHRS and CDR2 as YFSETQ. Trimming took 6 bases from V and 0 from J, leaving 8 bases between them.